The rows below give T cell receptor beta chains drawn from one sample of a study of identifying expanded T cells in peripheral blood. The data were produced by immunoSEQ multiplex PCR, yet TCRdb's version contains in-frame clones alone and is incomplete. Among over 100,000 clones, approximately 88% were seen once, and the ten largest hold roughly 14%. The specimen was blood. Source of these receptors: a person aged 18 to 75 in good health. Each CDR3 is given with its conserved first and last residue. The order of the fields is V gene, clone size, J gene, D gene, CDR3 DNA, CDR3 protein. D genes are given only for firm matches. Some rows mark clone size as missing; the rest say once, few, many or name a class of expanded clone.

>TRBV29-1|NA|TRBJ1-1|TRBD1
TGCAGCGTTGATAGGGACAGGACTGAAGCTTTCTTT
CSVDRDRTEAFF
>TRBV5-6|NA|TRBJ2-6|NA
TGTGCCAGCAGCACCCACAGGGACTCTGGGGCCAACGTCCTGACTTTC
CASSTHRDSGANVLTF
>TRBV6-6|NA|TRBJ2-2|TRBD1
TGTGCCAGCAGTTACCCCAGGGACAGGGGGACCGGGGAGCTGTTTTTT
CASSYPRDRGTGELFF
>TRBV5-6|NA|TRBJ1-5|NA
TGTGCCAGCAGCCGACTGGGGAGCAATCAGCCCCAGCATTTT
CASSRLGSNQPQHF
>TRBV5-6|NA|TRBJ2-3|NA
TGTGCCAGCAGCCTTAGCACGGATACGCAGTATTTT
CASSLSTDTQYF
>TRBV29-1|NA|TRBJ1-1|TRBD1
TGCAGCGTGGACGACAGGGCTGAAGCTTTCTTT
CSVDDRAEAFF
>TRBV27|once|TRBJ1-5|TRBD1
TGTGCCAGCAGTCTGACCGGGACAGGGGCAATGCAGCCCCAGCATTTT
CASSLTGTGAMQPQHF
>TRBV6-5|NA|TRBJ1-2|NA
TGTGCCAGCAGTGTGGGCGGGAACTATGGCTACACCTTC
CASSVGGNYGYTF
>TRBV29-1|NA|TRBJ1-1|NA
TGCAGCGCCGGGGGCGCGGGTACTGAAGCTTTCTTT
CSAGGAGTEAFF
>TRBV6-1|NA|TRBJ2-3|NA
TGTGCCAGCAGTGAGATGACAGGTGGCACAGATACGCAGTATTTT
CASSEMTGGTDTQYF
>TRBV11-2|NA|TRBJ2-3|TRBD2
TGTGCCAGCAGCTGGGCGGGAGGTAACACAGATACGCAGTATTTT
CASSWAGGNTDTQYF
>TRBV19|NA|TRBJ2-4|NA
TGTGCCAGTAGTATAGGGGGACTGGGGTACTTC
CASSIGGLGYF
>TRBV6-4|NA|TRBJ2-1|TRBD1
TGTGCCAGCAGTGATTCCGGGACAGTTTTCTACAATGAGCAGTTCTTC
CASSDSGTVFYNEQFF
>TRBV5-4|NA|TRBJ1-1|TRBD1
TGTGCCAGCAGCTTGGCACAGGGGGCCACTGAAGCTTTCTTT
CASSLAQGATEAFF
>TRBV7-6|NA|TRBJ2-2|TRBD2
TGTGCCAGCCACCCTGAACTAGCGGGAATCACCGGGGAGCTGTTTTTT
CASHPELAGITGELFF
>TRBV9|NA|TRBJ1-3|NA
TGTGCCAGCAGCGGAGAGGAGGGGGTAAACACCATATATTTT
CASSGEEGVNTIYF